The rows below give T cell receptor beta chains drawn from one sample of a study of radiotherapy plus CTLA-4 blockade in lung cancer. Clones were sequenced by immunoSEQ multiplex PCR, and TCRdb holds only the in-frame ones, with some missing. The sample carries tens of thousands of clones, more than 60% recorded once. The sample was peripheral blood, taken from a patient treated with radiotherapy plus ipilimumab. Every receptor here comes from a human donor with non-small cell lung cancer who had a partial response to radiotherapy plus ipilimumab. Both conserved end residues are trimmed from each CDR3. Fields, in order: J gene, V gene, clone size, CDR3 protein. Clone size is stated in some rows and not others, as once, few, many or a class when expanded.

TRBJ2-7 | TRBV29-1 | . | SVRTSGGSYEQY
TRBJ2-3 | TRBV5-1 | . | ASSLAGFSTDTQY
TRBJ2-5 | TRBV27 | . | ASKFQGSETQY
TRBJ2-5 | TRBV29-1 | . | SVVVLAGGRETQY
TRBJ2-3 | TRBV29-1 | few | SVAAGSRTDTQY
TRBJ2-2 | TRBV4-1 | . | ASSQEENSRPVNGELF
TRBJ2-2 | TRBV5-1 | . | ASSLGPGQGFTGELF
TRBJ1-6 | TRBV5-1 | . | ASSLTGVNSPLH
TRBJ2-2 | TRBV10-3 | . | AIRPTGSRRNDEGSGELF
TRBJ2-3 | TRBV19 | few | ASSIGVGTDTQY
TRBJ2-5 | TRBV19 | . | ASRDPGGETQY
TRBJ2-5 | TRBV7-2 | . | ASSESEAQY
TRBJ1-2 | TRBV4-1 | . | ASSPNLNRPYGYT
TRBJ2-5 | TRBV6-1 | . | ASSEVFWRDRVTQY
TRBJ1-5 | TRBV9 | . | ASSLAGGQPQH
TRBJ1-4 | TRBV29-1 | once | SANMRASTGGWEKLF
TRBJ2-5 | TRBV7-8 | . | ASSHAPGVQETQY
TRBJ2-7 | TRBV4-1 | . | ASSQGQGWAYEQY
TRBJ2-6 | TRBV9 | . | ASSVGHSGANVLT
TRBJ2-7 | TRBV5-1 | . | ASSLASRGPEQY
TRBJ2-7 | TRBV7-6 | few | ASSPDTDMSYEQY
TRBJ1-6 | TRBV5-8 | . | ASSSSMSLAYNSPLH
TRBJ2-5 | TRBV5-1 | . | ASSLDSPRGQETQY
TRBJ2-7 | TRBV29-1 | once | SVDLGPGSYEQY
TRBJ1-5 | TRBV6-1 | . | ASSLQGSGNQPQH
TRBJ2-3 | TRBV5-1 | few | ASSPGGDTQY
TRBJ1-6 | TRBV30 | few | AWSVGLANSPLH
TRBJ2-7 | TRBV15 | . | ATSRGQGQGYEQY
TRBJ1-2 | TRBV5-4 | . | ASSTGQGRDYGYT
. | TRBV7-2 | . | ASSLLSGVAYEQY
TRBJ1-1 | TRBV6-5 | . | ASSYAGQGMNTEAF